These 29 T cell receptor beta chains came from one sample sequenced in a study of beta chain features in type 1 diabetes. As every portion of the isolated RNA was reverse transcribed, the sequencing read expressed TCRB transcripts. Libraries were prepared by immunoSEQ multiplex PCR; TCRdb keeps only in-frame clonotypes and omits some of them. The sample holds 110,000 or so clones, approximately 37% seen once. The sequenced sample was stem cell memory CD4+ T cells from blood. The receptors shown here come from a woman aged 18-30 years in good health.

J is TRBJ2-7 and V is TRBV9, with D possibly matching TRBD2 (5 bases). This CDR3 comprises 20 residues. CDR1 and CDR2 (germline): SGDLS, YYNGEE. V was shortened by 3 bases and J by 4 bases, with 32 bases between the two germline ends. The CDR3 bases are TGTGCCAGCAGCGCCCTTCTTTTAGGGCTGCCCCCGAACGGGGAGTACGAGCAGTACTTC. It is translated as CASSALLLGLPPNGEYEQYF.

The rearrangement uses TRBV5-1 and TRBJ1-2; a possible D gene is TRBD1 (6 bases). The CDR3 spans 14 residues. Trimming removed 5 bases at V and 4 bases at J, with 15 bases between. The germline V gene has CDR1 SGHRS and CDR2 YFSETQ. The CDR3 nucleotides read TGCGCCAGCAGACCTCTGGACAGTAGCTATGGCTACACCTTC. As protein: CASRPLDSSYGYTF.

The rearrangement links TRBV20-1 to TRBJ2-1; 8 bases map to TRBD2. Germline V gene sequence: CDR1 DFQATT, CDR2 SNEGSKA (reference sequence). This CDR3 contains 11 residues. The V segment lost 5 bases and the J segment 9 bases; nucleotides outside the gene matches: 3. CDR3: CSAGGTSEQFF. CDR3 in DNA: TGCAGTGCTGGGGGGACTAGTGAGCAGTTCTTC.

This clone was counted a few times. This chain links TRBV20-1 with TRBJ2-7; unclear D gene. Trimming took off 3 bases at V and 7 bases at J, with 10 bases between the two ends. Germline V gene lookup returns CDR1 DFQATT and CDR2 SNEGSKA (reference sequence). CDR3 length: 11 amino acids. CDR3 region: CSASAGPEQYF. The CDR3 nucleotides read TGCAGTGCTAGTGCAGGTCCTGAGCAGTACTTC.

The sample holds a few counts of this clone. CDR3 DNA sequence: TGTGCCAGCAGGTCGACAGTCAATGAAAAACTGTTTTTT. Its translation is CASRSTVNEKLFF. V and J are TRBV6-5 and TRBJ1-4; D is possibly TRBD1 (5 bases). Trimming removed 6 bases at V and 5 bases at J, with 10 bases between. Germline CDR1 is MNHEY and CDR2 is SVGAGI. CDR3 length: 13 residues.

The chain is built from TRBV9 and TRBJ2-1; 7 bases agree with TRBD2. Unmatched junction bases numbered 11, after V lost 3 bases and J lost 5 bases. The germline V gene has CDR1 SGDLS and CDR2 YYNGEE. CDR3 length: 16 residues. The CDR3 DNA sequence: TGTGCCAGCAGCGCGGGTGGCGGGAGTATGGACAATGAGCAGTTCTTC. The encoded protein is CASSAGGGSMDNEQFF.

The rearrangement joins TRBV4-1 to TRBJ2-1; 13 nucleotides agree with TRBD2. The V segment lost 3 bases and the J segment 7 bases; nucleotides outside the gene matches: 6. The germline gives CDR1 MGHRA, CDR2 YSYEKL. The CDR3 sequence is 16 residues long. CDR3 sequence reads: CASSQELAGGINEQFF. CDR3 sequence (DNA): TGCGCCAGCAGCCAGGAACTAGCGGGAGGGATTAATGAGCAGTTCTTC.

This clone has more than one count but fewer than ten. The genes are TRBV4-3 and TRBJ1-4, with 7 bases matching TRBD1. With V trimmed by 4 bases and J by 4 bases, 3 bases remained unmatched. Germline V gives CDR1 LGHNA, CDR2 YSLEER. This CDR3 contains 14 residues. The DNA for the CDR3 is TGCGCCAGCAGCCGAGGGACAGATAATGAAAAACTGTTTTTT. Amino acids: CASSRGTDNEKLFF.

The J gene is TRBJ2-5, the V gene TRBV10-3; TRBD1 might be the D (5 bases). Germline lookup yields CDR1 ENHRY and CDR2 SYGVKD. There are 15 residues in the CDR3. Trimming took 0 bases from V and 2 from J, leaving 10 bases between them. CDR3 nucleotide sequence: TGTGCCATCAGTGAGTCGCCGAACAGGCAAGAGACCCAGTACTTC. This gives the protein CAISESPNRQETQYF.

The chain uses TRBV7-2 and TRBJ2-7, with 8 bases matching TRBD1. J lost 4 bases, V lost 8 bases, and 13 bases had no gene match. Germline values: CDR1 SGHTA, CDR2 FQGNSA. This CDR3 is 15 amino acids long. This chain's CDR3 is CASLVAGGPPYEQYF. CDR3 bases: TGTGCCAGCCTCGTGGCAGGGGGCCCACCTTACGAGCAGTACTTC.

The chain combines TRBV7-9 with TRBJ2-1, with D maybe TRBD1 (5 bases). The CDR3 contains 15 residues. V was trimmed by 1 base and J by 0 bases, leaving 7 bases between them. The V gene's germline CDR1 is SEHNR and CDR2 FQNEAQ (reference sequence). CDR3 amino acids: CASSLDQGSYNEQFF. Here the CDR3 DNA reads TGTGCCAGCAGCTTAGATCAGGGCTCCTACAATGAGCAGTTCTTC.

CDR3 bases: TGCAGCGCTGCGGACAGGGCCAAAAACATTCAGTACTTC. Translated: CSAADRAKNIQYF. J is TRBJ2-4 and V is TRBV29-1, with 7 bases fitting TRBD1. CDR1 is SQVTM, CDR2 ANQGSEA, per germline. V trimming: 7 bases; J trimming: 1 base; junction bases outside the gene matches: 4. This CDR3 spans 13 amino acids.

This clone was seen a handful of times. The chain carries TRBV18 and TRBJ2-5; D may be TRBD1 (5 bases). CDR1 and CDR2 (germline): KGHSH, LQKENI. The CDR3 runs 13 residues. The ends were cut back, 1 base at V and 4 bases at J, with 7 bases in the middle. In DNA form, the CDR3 reads TGTGCCAGCTCACCACGCAGGGCAGAGACCCAGTACTTC. It yields the protein CASSPRRAETQYF.

The genes are TRBV18 and TRBJ2-7, with D possibly TRBD2 on 6 matching bases. Germline V gene data show CDR1 as KGHSH and CDR2 as LQKENI. This CDR3 contains 15 residues. V shed 3 bases and J shed 3 bases, with 15 bases lying between them. CDR3 in DNA: TGTGCCAGCTCACCCCGGGAGTACAGTGACTACGAGCAGTACTTC. This codes for CASSPREYSDYEQYF.

This clone was counted a few times. The chain carries TRBV7-2 and TRBJ1-4; D uncertain. V was shortened by 2 bases and J by 5 bases, with 9 bases between the two germline ends. There are 14 residues in the CDR3. Germline V CDR1 and CDR2: SGHTA, FQGNSA. CDR3: CASSLSSGNEKLFF. The CDR3 DNA reads as TGTGCCAGCAGCTTATCTTCAGGAAATGAAAAACTGTTTTTT.

The gene calls are TRBV7-2 and TRBJ2-5; no firm D call. Germline values: CDR1 SGHTA, CDR2 FQGNSA. The CDR3 has 14 amino acids. The V and J ends lost 5 bases and 4 bases respectively, with 14 bases between them. The CDR3 is CASSPTARRETQYF. CDR3 sequence (DNA): TGTGCCAGCAGCCCCACCGCTAGGAGAGAGACCCAGTACTTC.

The chain employs TRBV12-5 and TRBJ1-2; 8 nucleotides match TRBD1. The germline V gene encodes CDR1 LGHNT and CDR2 FRNRAP. CDR3 length: 14 residues. V lost 4 bases and J lost 6; bases outside the gene matches: 7. CDR3: CASGSAGGGDGYTF. Here the CDR3 DNA reads TGTGCTAGTGGTTCCGCAGGGGGCGGCGATGGCTACACCTTC.

V and J are TRBV7-8 and TRBJ1-5; 7 bases agree with TRBD1. This CDR3 contains 14 residues. Germline CDR1 reads SGHVS; CDR2 reads FQNEAQ. The V segment lost 5 bases and the J segment 6 bases; nucleotides outside the gene matches: 7. The CDR3 nucleotides are TGTGCCAGCAGCGTCGCAGGGGGTAGTCAGCCCCAGCATTTT. The encoded protein is CASSVAGGSQPQHF.

This chain connects TRBV28 to TRBJ1-5; perhaps TRBD1 as D (6 bases). Germline V gene sequence: CDR1 MDHEN, CDR2 SYDVKM. This CDR3 has 17 residues. Trimming removed 4 bases at V and 3 bases at J, with 19 bases between. The CDR3 loop reads CASSSEARQEHNQPQHF. CDR3 in DNA: TGTGCCAGCAGTTCCGAAGCGCGACAGGAACACAATCAGCCCCAGCATTTT.

This rearrangement joins TRBV7-9 to TRBJ2-1; 10 bases fit TRBD2. CDR1 and CDR2 (germline): SEHNR, FQNEAQ (reference sequence). The CDR3 length is 19 residues. V shed 5 bases, J shed 6 bases, and the junction held 19 bases outside the gene matches. Here the CDR3 DNA reads TGTGCCAGCAGCCACACCGGGACACCTAGGGCTAGCGGGAGCAATGAGCAGTTCTTC. Protein product: CASSHTGTPRASGSNEQFF. Combining the CDR3 with reference TRBV7-9 and TRBJ2-1 gives the whole variable domain DTGVSQNPRHKITKRGQNVTFRCDPISEHNRLYWYRQTLGQGPEFLTYFQNEAQLEKSRLLSDRFSAERPKGSFSTLEIQRTEQGDSAMYLCASSHTGTPRASGSNEQFFGPGTRLTVL.

This chain joins TRBV28 and TRBJ2-6; 7 positions agree with TRBD2. CDR3 length: 17 amino acids. V trimming: 6 bases; J trimming: 1 base; junction bases outside the gene matches: 9. CDR1 is MDHEN and CDR2 is SYDVKM in the germline V gene. CDR3 bases: TGTGCCAGCAGGTGGGGGGGATTTCCTTCTGGGGCCAACGTCCTGACTTTC. It is translated as CASRWGGFPSGANVLTF.

This chain joins TRBV5-4 and TRBJ2-5; D might be TRBD2 (6 bases). Per germline, CDR1 SGHNT and CDR2 YYREEE (reference sequence). CDR3 length equals 13 residues. V dropped 0 bases and J dropped 5 bases, with 8 bases sitting between them. In DNA form, the CDR3 reads TGTGCCAGCAGCTTGGTAGGGAGGGAGACCCAGTACTTC. It is translated as CASSLVGRETQYF.

This rearrangement joins TRBV5-1 to TRBJ2-1; 12 bases are shared with TRBD2. V lost 7 bases and J lost 5; bases outside the gene matches: 4. Germline CDR1 and CDR2: SGHRS and YFSETQ. The CDR3 runs 14 residues. CDR3 in amino acids: CASARLAGDNEQFF. In DNA form, the CDR3 reads TGCGCCAGCGCCAGACTAGCGGGGGACAATGAGCAGTTCTTC.

This clone was observed a few times. The V call is TRBV5-1, the J call TRBJ2-1; 12 bases line up with TRBD1. Germline values: CDR1 SGHRS, CDR2 YFSETQ. This CDR3 has 14 residues. J was trimmed by 10 bases and V by 0 bases; bases with no gene match: 2. CDR3 nucleotide sequence: TGCGCCAGCAGCTTGGGGGGGACAGGGGGCGAGCAGTTCTTC. Its protein product is CASSLGGTGGEQFF.

The chain employs TRBV10-3 and TRBJ2-7; D unclear. Trimming took 4 bases from V and 0 from J, leaving 4 bases between them. Germline V gene sequence: CDR1 ENHRY, CDR2 SYGVKD. The CDR3 is 12 amino acids. The CDR3 coding sequence is TGTGCCATCAGTGCAGGCTCCTACGAGCAGTACTTC. Residues: CAISAGSYEQYF.

A few counts support this clone. V is TRBV19 and J is TRBJ2-1; 7 bases line up with TRBD2. Germline CDR1 reads LNHDA; CDR2 reads SQIVND (reference sequence). The CDR3 runs 15 residues. Trimming cost V 3 bases and J 5 bases; bases outside gene matches: 7. The DNA for the CDR3 is TGTGCCAGTAGTATGAATCTAGCGGACGACAATGAGCAGTTCTTC. Its protein is CASSMNLADDNEQFF.

The chain is built from TRBV9 and TRBJ2-7; weak D call: TRBD1 (5 bases). CDR3 length: 13 amino acids. V was cut by 4 bases and J by 7 bases, with 15 bases left in between. The germline V gene encodes CDR1 SGDLS and CDR2 YYNGEE. The DNA of the CDR3 is TGTGCCAGCAGCCCCCAGGGTTTCGGTGAGCAGTACTTC. It yields the protein CASSPQGFGEQYF.

The V call is TRBV18, the J call TRBJ2-3, with no clear D. The germline V and J ends were trimmed by 6 bases and 0 bases, with 7 bases remaining between them. The CDR3 sequence is 13 residues long. Germline V gene lookup returns CDR1 KGHSH and CDR2 LQKENI. CDR3 sequence (DNA): TGTGCCAGCTCCGGGTCTAGCACAGATACGCAGTATTTT. This encodes CASSGSSTDTQYF.

The J gene is TRBJ2-7, the V gene TRBV28; D remains unclear. Trimming pared 7 bases from V and 2 bases from J, leaving 6 bases between. Germline CDR1 and CDR2: MDHEN and SYDVKM. The CDR3 totals 11 residues. CDR3 protein: CASTSPYEQYF. CDR3 DNA sequence: TGTGCCAGCACTTCTCCCTACGAGCAGTACTTC. Full variable domain (missing parts from reference TRBV28 and TRBJ2-7): DVKVTQSSRYLVKRTGEKVFLECVQDMDHENMFWYRQDPGLGLRLIYFSYDVKMKEKGDIPEGYSVSREKKERFSLILESASTNQTSMYLCASTSPYEQYFGPGTRLTVT.